One and the same sample provided the 24 T cell receptor beta chains below, sequenced in a study of synovial regulatory T cells in juvenile arthritis. This table comes from immunoSEQ multiplex PCR, and its TCRdb copy is limited to in-frame clones, with some not included. The sample spans some 10,000 clones; the ten largest clones claim 0.55% to 0.75%. The sample consisted of Treg cells from blood. Subset given: remaining (HLA-DR-negative) circulating blood Treg cells. The receptors come from a donor aged 2-30 years with juvenile idiopathic arthritis.

The chain joins TRBV10-3 to TRBJ1-1. CDR1 ENHRY and CDR2 SYGVKD come from the germline V gene. The CDR3 runs to 14 residues. The coding DNA is unavailable. CDR3 region: CAISDHTGNTEAFF.

The CDR3 region is CASAVSNGYEQYF. V is TRBV10-1 and J is TRBJ2-7. The germline CDR1 and CDR2 sequences are WNHNN and SYGVQD (reference sequence). The CDR3 runs 13 residues. A DNA sequence was not provided.

The CDR3 loop is CASSLGLRQGAQDGYTF. V and J are TRBV5-1 and TRBJ1-2; the D gene TCRdb calls, TRBD1, cannot be checked with no DNA. The CDR3 consists of 17 residues. No DNA is given. The germline V gene encodes CDR1 SGHRS and CDR2 YFSETQ. Full variable domain (missing parts from reference TRBV5-1 and TRBJ1-2): KAGVTQTPRYLIKTRGQQVTLSCSPISGHRSVSWYQQTPGQGLQFLFEYFSETQRNKGNFPGRFSGRQFSNSRSEMNVSTLELGDSALYLCASSLGLRQGAQDGYTFGSGTRLTVV.

The V call is TRBV30, the J call TRBJ2-5; TCRdb reports TRBD2, a call that lacks DNA to check it against. CDR1 is GTSNPN and CDR2 is SVGIG in the germline V gene (reference sequence). This CDR3 has 12 amino acids. The DNA is unrecorded. The CDR3 sequence: CAWRSGGETQYF. Full variable domain (remainder filled in from reference TRBV30 and TRBJ2-5): SQTIHQWPATLVQPVGSPLSLECTVEGTSNPNLYWYRQAAGRGLQLLFYSVGIGQISSEVPQNLSASRPQDRQFILSSKKLLLSDSGFYLCAWRSGGETQYFGPGTRLLVL.

CDR3 sequence reads: CSASSSEAFF. The V gene is TRBV20-1, the J gene TRBJ1-1. The CDR3 runs 10 residues. The DNA is not on file. CDR1 is DFQATT, CDR2 SNEGSKA, per germline (reference sequence).

The chain links TRBV5-4 to TRBJ2-3; with no DNA, the TCRdb D assignment of TRBD2 cannot be verified. Per germline, CDR1 SGHNT and CDR2 YYREEE (reference sequence). This CDR3 comprises 18 residues. The DNA sequence is not available. This CDR3 reads CASSLQGAAAKSTDTQYF. Full variable domain (rest looked up from reference TRBV5-4 and TRBJ2-3): ETGVTQSPTHLIKTRGQQVTLRCSSQSGHNTVSWYQQALGQGPQFIFQYYREEENGRGNFPPRFSGLQFPNYSSELNVNALELDDSALYLCASSLQGAAAKSTDTQYFGPGTRLTVL.

The chain couples TRBV18 to TRBJ1-2; TCRdb's D gene call, TRBD1, goes unchecked for lack of DNA. Germline assignment: CDR1 KGHSH and CDR2 LQKENI. CDR3 size: 14 residues. No DNA was logged. The CDR3 here is CASSRVGTGNGYTF.

V and J are TRBV18 and TRBJ1-2; TCRdb's assignment of TRBD1 cannot be checked, as there is no DNA. CDR1 is KGHSH and CDR2 is LQKENI in the germline V gene. The CDR3 sequence is 14 residues long. No DNA sequence is on record. CDR3 in amino acids: CASSVTGSNYGYTF.

The V gene is TRBV5-1, the J gene TRBJ2-5; TCRdb picks TRBD2, but there is no DNA to check that call. The CDR3 loop spans 16 amino acids. No DNA appears here. CDR1 is SGHRS, CDR2 YFSETQ, per germline. CDR3 in amino acids: CASSLRSRGYGVTQYF.

The chain carries TRBV7-2 and TRBJ2-3; no DNA is available, so the TRBD2 call from TCRdb remains unchecked. There are 12 residues in the CDR3. There is no recorded DNA. In germline, CDR1 is SGHTA, CDR2 FQGNSA. The CDR3 reads CASSLGLGGQYF.

The J gene is TRBJ2-7, the V gene TRBV7-2; TCRdb reports TRBD1, a call that lacks DNA to check it against. The CDR3 consists of 15 residues. Only the protein sequence is given. Germline assignment: CDR1 SGHTA and CDR2 FQGNSA. The chain's CDR3 is CASSLSPQGSYEQYF.

The chain has TRBV5-6 and TRBJ1-4; TCRdb picks TRBD1, but there is no DNA to check that call. The CDR3 loop spans 15 amino acids. No DNA appears here. Germline V lookup: CDR1 SGHDT, CDR2 YYEEEE. The CDR3 here is CASSWGTDPNEKLFF.

The V gene is TRBV5-4, the J gene TRBJ2-5; TCRdb's D call of TRBD1 is untestable without DNA. Germline CDR1 reads SGHNT; CDR2 reads YYREEE (reference sequence). There are 15 residues in the CDR3. The DNA is not on file. The CDR3 region is CASSLGQLDQETQYF.

J is TRBJ2-5 and V is TRBV7-9; without DNA, the TCRdb call of TRBD2 cannot be checked. There are 14 residues in the CDR3. No DNA sequence was recorded. Germline V gene lookup returns CDR1 SEHNR and CDR2 FQNEAQ (reference sequence). The CDR3: CASSPGTTGETQYF.

The V gene is TRBV5-1, the J gene TRBJ2-1; TCRdb outputs TRBD2, but without DNA this stays unchecked. Germline lookup yields CDR1 SGHRS and CDR2 YFSETQ. The CDR3 is 17 amino acids. No DNA has been recorded. CDR3 residues: CASRILPLAGVVHEQFF. Variable domain in full (rest from reference TRBV5-1 and TRBJ2-1): KAGVTQTPRYLIKTRGQQVTLSCSPISGHRSVSWYQQTPGQGLQFLFEYFSETQRNKGNFPGRFSGRQFSNSRSEMNVSTLELGDSALYLCASRILPLAGVVHEQFFGPGTRLTVL.

The chain is built from TRBV6-5 and TRBJ1-2. Germline values: CDR1 MNHEY, CDR2 SVGAGI. The CDR3 runs to 13 residues. There is no recorded DNA. The CDR3: CASSYSRGFGYTF.

The chain combines TRBV15 with TRBJ2-2; checking the TCRdb D call of TRBD1 is not possible without DNA. Germline lookup yields CDR1 LNHNV and CDR2 YYDKDF (reference sequence). CDR3 length: 15 residues. No coding sequence is recorded. CDR3: CATSMTGLNTGELFF. Together with reference TRBV15 and TRBJ2-2, the CDR3 gives the full variable domain: DAMVIQNPRYQVTQFGKPVTLSCSQTLNHNVMYWYQQKSSQAPKLLFHYYDKDFNNEADTPDNFQSRRPNTSFCFLDIRSPGLGDTAMYLCATSMTGLNTGELFFGEGSRLTVL.

The chain combines TRBV7-6 with TRBJ2-7; the TRBD2 assignment by TCRdb is unverifiable without DNA. The CDR3 loop spans 16 amino acids. The coding DNA is unavailable. The germline gives CDR1 SGHVS, CDR2 FNYEAQ. CDR3: CASSLRGLASSYEQYF.

Here the CDR3 reads CASSPSTDTQYF. The genes are TRBV19 and TRBJ2-3. The germline CDR1 and CDR2 sequences are LNHDA and SQIVND (reference sequence). This CDR3 is built from 12 residues. The nucleotide record is missing. Supplemented by reference TRBV19 and TRBJ2-3, the full variable domain reads DGGITQSPKYLFRKEGQNVTLSCEQNLNHDAMYWYRQDPGQGLRLIYYSQIVNDFQKGDIAEGYSVSREKKESFPLTVTSAQKNPTAFYLCASSPSTDTQYFGPGTRLTVL.

The chain is built from TRBV30 and TRBJ2-3; checking the TCRdb D call of TRBD1 is not possible without DNA. The germline gives CDR1 GTSNPN, CDR2 SVGIG (reference sequence). The CDR3 consists of 12 residues. No DNA was logged. CDR3 loop: CAWSTGTDTQYF. The full variable domain, in which reference TRBV30 and TRBJ2-3 provide the parts outside the CDR3, is SQTIHQWPATLVQPVGSPLSLECTVEGTSNPNLYWYRQAAGRGLQLLFYSVGIGQISSEVPQNLSASRPQDRQFILSSKKLLLSDSGFYLCAWSTGTDTQYFGPGTRLTVL.

V usage is TRBV29-1 and J usage is TRBJ2-3; TCRdb outputs TRBD2, but without DNA this stays unchecked. CDR1 is SQVTM, CDR2 ANQGSEA, per germline. The CDR3 sequence is 18 residues long. The DNA is unrecorded. CDR3 sequence: CSVLRPRGALGVTDTQYF.

The chain combines TRBV5-4 with TRBJ2-1; TCRdb proposes TRBD2, but this gene call is untestable without DNA. CDR1 is SGHNT and CDR2 is YYREEE in the germline V gene (reference sequence). The CDR3 contains 15 residues. No nucleotide data were recorded. This CDR3 reads CASSISGGAYNEQFF.

V gene TRBV7-2 combines with J gene TRBJ2-6. Per germline, CDR1 SGHTA and CDR2 FQGNSA. The CDR3 runs to 18 residues. The nucleotide record is missing. The CDR3 protein is CASSYTPSGSSGANVLTF.

This rearrangement joins TRBV29-1 to TRBJ2-7; the TCRdb D gene call, TRBD1, has no DNA to confirm it. The CDR3 length is 14 residues. No DNA was logged. Germline loops: CDR1 SQVTM, CDR2 ANQGSEA. CDR3 in amino acids: CSADRTGEGLEQYF.